This is a list of T cell receptor beta chains from one sample in a study of OX40 agonist ivuxolimab in advanced cancers. Profiling relied on immunoSEQ multiplex PCR, and the TCRdb table lists in-frame clones only, not all of them. The sample carries fewer than 35,000 clones, 75% to 85% recorded once. This material consisted of CD4+ or CD8+ T cells sorted from blood, taken in a trial of the OX40 agonist ivuxolimab. The receptors were gathered from an adult with an advanced solid tumor such as melanoma, head and neck, liver or kidney cancer. CDR3s include the opening cysteine and the closing phenylalanine or tryptophan. The D gene is left open where the match is weak. The size entry is marked missing in some rows and otherwise reads once, few, many or a size class.

j_gene,d_gene,abundance,v_gene,CDR3nt,CDR3aa
TRBJ2-1,TRBD2,.,TRBV9,TGTGCCAGCAGCGCGGGACTACTTAACAATGAGCAGTTCTTC,CASSAGLLNNEQFF
TRBJ1-1,.,.,TRBV10-3,TGTGCCATCAGTGACACGGTTAACACTGAAGCTTTCTTT,CAISDTVNTEAFF
TRBJ2-1,TRBD1,.,TRBV19,TGTGCCACGGAGGGACAGGGGGGTTTCAATGAGCAGTTCTTC,CATEGQGGFNEQFF
TRBJ2-1,TRBD1,.,TRBV11-2,TGTGCCAGCAGCTGGGGGGACAGGGCCTATGAGCAGTTCTTC,CASSWGDRAYEQFF
TRBJ1-1,.,.,TRBV25-1,TGTGCCAGCAGTGAAGCGGGCCAGGCCACTGAAGCTTTCTTT,CASSEAGQATEAFF
TRBJ2-2,TRBD2,.,TRBV6-6,TGTGCCAGCAGGCAAACTAGCGGGGGCACCACCGGGGAGCTGTTTTTT,CASRQTSGGTTGELFF
TRBJ2-3,TRBD2,.,TRBV9,TGTGCCAGCAGCGAGGGGGGACTAGTCACAGATACGCAGTATTTT,CASSEGGLVTDTQYF
TRBJ2-5,.,.,TRBV11-2,TGTGCCAGCAGCTTAGTAGAGACCCAGTACTTC,CASSLVETQYF
TRBJ2-3,TRBD1,.,TRBV7-2,TGTGCCAGCAGCTTCCTCGGGACAGGGGTCGGAGATACGCAGTATTTT,CASSFLGTGVGDTQYF
TRBJ2-1,TRBD1,once,TRBV15,TGTGCCACCAGCTTCGAGGCGTCGGGACAGGGGTTCAATGAGCAGTTCTTC,CATSFEASGQGFNEQFF
TRBJ2-3,.,.,TRBV5-1,TGCGCCAGCAGCTTGGCGGACAGAAGCACAGATACGCAGTATTTT,CASSLADRSTDTQYF
TRBJ1-6,.,few,TRBV2,TGTGCCAGCACAGGGCCCACCCATTCACCCCTCCACTTT,CASTGPTHSPLHF
TRBJ2-6,TRBD1,.,TRBV28,TGTGCCAGCGGGAGTGAAATCCGGGACAGGGAAAACTCTGGGGCCAACGTCCTGACTTTC,CASGSEIRDRENSGANVLTF
TRBJ2-7,.,.,TRBV5-1,TGCGCCAGCAGCTTGGCCTTTACCACCGGGGACTTGACCTACGAGCAGTACTTC,CASSLAFTTGDLTYEQYF
TRBJ2-5,TRBD2,.,TRBV11-2,TGTGCCAGCAGCTTCTCCATTCTAACTAGCGGGATCCGTCAAGAGACCCAGTACTTC,CASSFSILTSGIRQETQYF
TRBJ1-4,.,.,TRBV28,TGTGCCAGCAGTTTAAGGCAGGGTGATGAAAAACTGTTTTTT,CASSLRQGDEKLFF